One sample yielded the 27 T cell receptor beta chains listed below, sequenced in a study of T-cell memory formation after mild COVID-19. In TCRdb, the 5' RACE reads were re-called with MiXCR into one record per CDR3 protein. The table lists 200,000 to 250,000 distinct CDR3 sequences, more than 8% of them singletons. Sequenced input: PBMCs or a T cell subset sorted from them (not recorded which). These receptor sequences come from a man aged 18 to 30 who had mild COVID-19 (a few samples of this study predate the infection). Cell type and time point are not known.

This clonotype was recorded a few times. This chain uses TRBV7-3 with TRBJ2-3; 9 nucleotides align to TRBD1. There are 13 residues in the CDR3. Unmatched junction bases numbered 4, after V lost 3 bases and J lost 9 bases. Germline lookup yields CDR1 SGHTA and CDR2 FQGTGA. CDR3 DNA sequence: TGTGCCAGCAGCTTCCGACAGGGGGAGACGCAGTATTTT. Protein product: CASSFRQGETQYF.

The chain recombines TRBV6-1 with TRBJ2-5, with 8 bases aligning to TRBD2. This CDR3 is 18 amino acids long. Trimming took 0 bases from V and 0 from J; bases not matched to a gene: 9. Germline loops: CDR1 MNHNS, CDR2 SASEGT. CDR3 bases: TGTGCCAGCAGTGAAGCGCGTTGGGCGGGAGGAAACCAAGAGACCCAGTACTTC. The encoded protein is CASSEARWAGGNQETQYF.

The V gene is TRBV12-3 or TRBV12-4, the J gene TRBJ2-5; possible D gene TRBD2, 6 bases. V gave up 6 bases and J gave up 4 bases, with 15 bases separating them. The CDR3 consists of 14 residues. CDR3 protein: CASSPRLVPETQYF. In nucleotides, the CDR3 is TGTGCCAGCAGCCCTAGACTAGTCCCAGAGACCCAGTACTTC.

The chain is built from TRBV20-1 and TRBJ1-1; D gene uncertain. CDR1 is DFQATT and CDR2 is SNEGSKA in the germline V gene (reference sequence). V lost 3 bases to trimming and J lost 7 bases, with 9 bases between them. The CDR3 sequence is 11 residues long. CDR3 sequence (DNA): TGCAGTGCTAGTAAACAGTATGAAGCTTTCTTT. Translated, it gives CSASKQYEAFF.

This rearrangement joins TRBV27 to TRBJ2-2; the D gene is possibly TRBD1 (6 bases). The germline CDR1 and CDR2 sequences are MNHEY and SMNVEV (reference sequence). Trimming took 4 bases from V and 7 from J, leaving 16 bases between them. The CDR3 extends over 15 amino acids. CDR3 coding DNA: TGTGCCAGCAGTTGGGGACAAGGGATAGGCGGGGAGCTGTTTTTT. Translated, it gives CASSWGQGIGGELFF.

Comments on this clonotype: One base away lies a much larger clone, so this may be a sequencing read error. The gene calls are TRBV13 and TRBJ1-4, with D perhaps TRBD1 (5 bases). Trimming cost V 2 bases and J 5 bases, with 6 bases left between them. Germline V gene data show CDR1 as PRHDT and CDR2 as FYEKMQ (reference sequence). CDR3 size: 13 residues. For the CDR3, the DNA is TGTGCCAGCAGCTTATCAGGGAATGAAAAACTGTTTTTT. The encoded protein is CASSLSGNEKLFF.

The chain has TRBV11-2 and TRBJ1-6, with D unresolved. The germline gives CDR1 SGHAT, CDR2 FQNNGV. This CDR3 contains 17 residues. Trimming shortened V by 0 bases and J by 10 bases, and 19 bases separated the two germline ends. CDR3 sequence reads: CASSLDVWATRFSPLHF. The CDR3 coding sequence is TGTGCCAGCAGCTTAGATGTCTGGGCCACCAGATTCTCACCCCTCCACTTT. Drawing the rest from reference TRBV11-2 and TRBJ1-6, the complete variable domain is EAGVAQSPRYKIIEKRQSVAFWCNPISGHATLYWYQQILGQGPKLLIQFQNNGVVDDSQLPKDRFSAERLKGVDSTLKIQPAKLEDSAVYLCASSLDVWATRFSPLHFGNGTRLTVT.

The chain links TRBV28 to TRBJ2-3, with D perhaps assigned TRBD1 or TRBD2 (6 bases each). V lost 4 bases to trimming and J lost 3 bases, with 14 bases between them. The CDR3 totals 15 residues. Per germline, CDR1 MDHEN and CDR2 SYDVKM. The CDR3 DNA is TGTGCCAGCAGTTCGGGGGCCCAGACTACAGATACGCAGTATTTT. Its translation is CASSSGAQTTDTQYF.

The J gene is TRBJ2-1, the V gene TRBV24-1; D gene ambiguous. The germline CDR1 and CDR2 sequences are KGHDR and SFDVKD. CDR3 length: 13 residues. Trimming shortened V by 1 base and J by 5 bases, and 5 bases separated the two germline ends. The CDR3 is CATSDFADNEQFF. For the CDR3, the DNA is TGTGCCACCAGTGATTTTGCCGACAATGAGCAGTTCTTC.

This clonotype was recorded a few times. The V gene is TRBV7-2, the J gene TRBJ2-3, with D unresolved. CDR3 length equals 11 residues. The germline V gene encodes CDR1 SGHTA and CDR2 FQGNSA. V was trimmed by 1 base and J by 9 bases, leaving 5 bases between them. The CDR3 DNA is TGTGCCAGCAGCTTAGTGACGACGCAGTATTTT. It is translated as CASSLVTTQYF.

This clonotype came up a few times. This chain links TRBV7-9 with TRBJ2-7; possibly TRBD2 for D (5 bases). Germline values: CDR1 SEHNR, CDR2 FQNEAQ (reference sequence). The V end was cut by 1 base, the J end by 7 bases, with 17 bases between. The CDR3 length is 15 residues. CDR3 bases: TGTGCCAGCAGCTTAGTCGGGTTAGCGCCGGGGGAGCAGTACTTC. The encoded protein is CASSLVGLAPGEQYF.

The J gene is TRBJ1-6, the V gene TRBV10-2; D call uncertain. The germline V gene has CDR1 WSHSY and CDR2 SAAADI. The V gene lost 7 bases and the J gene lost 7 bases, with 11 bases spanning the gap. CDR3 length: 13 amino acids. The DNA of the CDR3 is TGCGCCAGCAACAAACTTGGGAATTCACCCCTCCACTTT. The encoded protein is CASNKLGNSPLHF.

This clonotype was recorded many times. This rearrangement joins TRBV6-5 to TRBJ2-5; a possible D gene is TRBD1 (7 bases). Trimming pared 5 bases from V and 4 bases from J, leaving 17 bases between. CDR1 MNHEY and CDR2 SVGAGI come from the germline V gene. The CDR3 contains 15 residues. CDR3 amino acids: CASSKGTVGGETQYF. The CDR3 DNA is TGTGCCAGCAGTAAGGGGACAGTGGGGGGAGAGACCCAGTACTTC.

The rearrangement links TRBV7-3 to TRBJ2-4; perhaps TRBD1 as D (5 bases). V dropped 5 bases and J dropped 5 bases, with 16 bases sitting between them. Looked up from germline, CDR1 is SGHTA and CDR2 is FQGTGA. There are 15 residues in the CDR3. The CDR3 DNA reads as TGTGCCAGCAGCCCAGCCGCAGGGTTAGAAAACATTCAGTACTTC. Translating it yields CASSPAAGLENIQYF.

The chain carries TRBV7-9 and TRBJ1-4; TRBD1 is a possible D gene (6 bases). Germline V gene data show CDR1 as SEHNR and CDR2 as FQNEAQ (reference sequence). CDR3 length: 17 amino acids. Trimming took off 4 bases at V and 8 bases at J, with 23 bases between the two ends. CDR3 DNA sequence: TGTGCCAGCAGCTCAGGAGGATCCTACAGGGAGCGCGAAAAACTGTTTTTT. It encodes CASSSGGSYREREKLFF.

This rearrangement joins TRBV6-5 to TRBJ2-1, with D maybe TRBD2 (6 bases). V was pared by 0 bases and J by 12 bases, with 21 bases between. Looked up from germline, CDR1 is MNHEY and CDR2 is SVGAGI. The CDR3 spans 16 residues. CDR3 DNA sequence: TGTGCCAGCAGTTACTCGATGAGGGTGGTCGGGCGGGGGCAGTTCTTC. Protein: CASSYSMRVVGRGQFF.

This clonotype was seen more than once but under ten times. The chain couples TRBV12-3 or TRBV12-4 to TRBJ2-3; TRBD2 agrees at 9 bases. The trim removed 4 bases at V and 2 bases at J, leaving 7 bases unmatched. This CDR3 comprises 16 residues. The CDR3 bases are TGTGCCAGCAGTTCAATAGCGGGGGCCTTCACAGATACGCAGTATTTT. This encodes CASSSIAGAFTDTQYF.

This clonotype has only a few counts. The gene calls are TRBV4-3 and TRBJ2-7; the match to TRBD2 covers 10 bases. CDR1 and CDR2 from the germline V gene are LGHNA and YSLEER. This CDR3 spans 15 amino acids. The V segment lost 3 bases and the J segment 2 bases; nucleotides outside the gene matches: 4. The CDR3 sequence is CASSHLAGGTYEQYF. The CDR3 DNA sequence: TGCGCCAGCAGCCATTTAGCGGGGGGTACCTACGAGCAGTACTTC.

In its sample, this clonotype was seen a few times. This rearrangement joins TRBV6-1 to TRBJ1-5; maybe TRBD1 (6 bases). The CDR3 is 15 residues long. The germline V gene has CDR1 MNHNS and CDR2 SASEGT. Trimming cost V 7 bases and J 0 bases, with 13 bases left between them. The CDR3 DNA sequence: TGTGCCAGCACCTGGACAGATTATAGCAATCAGCCCCAGCATTTT. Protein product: CASTWTDYSNQPQHF.

The CDR3 DNA reads TGTGCCACCGAGGCCGGGGGAGCCAAAAACATTCAGTACTTC. Translated: CATEAGGAKNIQYF. This chain uses TRBV19 with TRBJ2-4; D perhaps matches TRBD2 (6 bases). The CDR3 spans 14 residues. The germline V gene encodes CDR1 LNHDA and CDR2 SQIVND (reference sequence). Trimming stripped 10 bases from V and 0 bases from J, with 13 bases between. Variable domain in full (rest from reference TRBV19 and TRBJ2-4): DGGITQSPKYLFRKEGQNVTLSCEQNLNHDAMYWYRQDPGQGLRLIYYSQIVNDFQKGDIAEGYSVSREKKESFPLTVTSAQKNPTAFYLCATEAGGAKNIQYFGAGTRLSVL.

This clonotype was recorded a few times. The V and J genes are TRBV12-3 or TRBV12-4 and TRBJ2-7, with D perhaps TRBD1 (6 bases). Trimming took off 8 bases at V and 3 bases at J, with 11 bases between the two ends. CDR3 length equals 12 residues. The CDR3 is CASSRGIYEQYF. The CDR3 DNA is TGTGCCAGCTCCAGGGGAATCTACGAGCAGTACTTC.

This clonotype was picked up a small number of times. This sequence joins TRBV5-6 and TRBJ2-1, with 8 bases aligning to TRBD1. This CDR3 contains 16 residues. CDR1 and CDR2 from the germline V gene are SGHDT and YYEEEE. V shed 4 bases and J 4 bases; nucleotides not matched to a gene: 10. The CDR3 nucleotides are TGTGCCAGCAGCGGTGATCAGGGGGCGCGTTACAATGAGCAGTTCTTC. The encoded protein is CASSGDQGARYNEQFF.

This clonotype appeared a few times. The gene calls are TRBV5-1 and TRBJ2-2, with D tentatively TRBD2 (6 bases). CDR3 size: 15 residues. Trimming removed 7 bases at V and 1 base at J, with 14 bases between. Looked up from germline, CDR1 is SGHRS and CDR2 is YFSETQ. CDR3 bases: TGCGCCAGCCGCGCGGGACGGAGGAACACCGGGGAGCTGTTTTTT. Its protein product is CASRAGRRNTGELFF.

Here the CDR3 DNA reads TGCGCCAGCAGCCAAGAGGCTAGTGGGGGAGGTCAAGAGACCCAGTACTTC. This sequence encodes CASSQEASGGGQETQYF. The chain recombines TRBV4-1 with TRBJ2-5, with D possibly matching TRBD2 (6 bases). Per germline, CDR1 MGHRA and CDR2 YSYEKL. This CDR3 has 17 amino acids. Trimming left V 0 bases short and J 2 bases short, with 16 bases between.

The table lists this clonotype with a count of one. CDR3 region: CASSESGRSGKSYTF. The CDR3 region has the DNA TGTGCCAGCAGTGAATCGGGGCGAAGCGGGAAGAGCTACACCTTC. The chain combines TRBV25-1 with TRBJ1-2; maybe TRBD1 (5 bases). Trimming took off 1 base at V and 9 bases at J, with 18 bases between the two ends. This CDR3 has 15 amino acids. CDR1 and CDR2 (germline): MGHDK, SYGVNS.

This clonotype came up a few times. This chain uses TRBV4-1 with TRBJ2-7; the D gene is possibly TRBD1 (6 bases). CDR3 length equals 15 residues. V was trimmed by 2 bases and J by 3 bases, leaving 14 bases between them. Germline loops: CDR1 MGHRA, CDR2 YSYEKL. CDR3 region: CASSQPTDRSYEQYF. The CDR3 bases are TGCGCCAGCAGCCAACCAACGGACAGAAGCTACGAGCAGTACTTC.

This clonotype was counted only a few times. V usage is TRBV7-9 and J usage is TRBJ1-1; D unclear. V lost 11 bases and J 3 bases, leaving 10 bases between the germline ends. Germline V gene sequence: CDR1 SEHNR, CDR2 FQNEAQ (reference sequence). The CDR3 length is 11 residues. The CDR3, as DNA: TGTGCCCACCGGTCTCACACTGAAGCTTTCTTT. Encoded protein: CAHRSHTEAFF.